This TCR beta chain is drawn from a study of regulatory T cells in long-lasting Graves disease. Points from the study as a whole: Under persistent disease, TRBV28, TRBJ1-2 and TRBJ2-5 were used preferentially. Having only a small sample size may have limited accuracy.

Germline V gives CDR1 DFQATT, CDR2 SNEGSKA (reference sequence). This CDR3 has 16 residues. With 0 bases removed from V and 1 base from J, the gap between germline ends came to 14 bases. Arm-PCR of CDR3 regions and iRepertoire HTBI primers were used to build TCR beta libraries. TCRdb passed the multiplex PCR reads through MiXCR, listing each CDR3 protein once. There are about 420,000 distinct CDR3 sequences in the sample; 15% to 20% occur only once, and about 23% lies in the top ten. Time point reported: newly diagnosed GD, antithyroid drugs for less than 3 months. The TCR library was made from RNA that had been extracted from PBMCs in TRIzol. Graves' disease diagnosis used American Thyroid Association guidelines. This clonotype was seen only a few times. Its antigen is not identified. The same data also contributed to another study, on T cells in Graves' hyperthyroidism and ophthalmopathy. That work states: Blood samples included most of the expanded thyroid clonotypes exceeding 0.001.

This receptor was taken from a woman between 18 and 29 years old with Graves disease. Material: peripheral blood mononuclear cells (PBMCs), obtained at new diagnosis, from a patient treated with antithyroid drugs. The V gene is TRBV20-1, the J gene TRBJ2-3; D possibly corresponds to TRBD2 (7 bases). As DNA, the CDR3 is TGCAGTGCTAGAGATCCGGGGGCGGGGGGCACAGATACGCAGTATTTT. It is translated as CSARDPGAGGTDTQYF.